These 31 T cell receptor beta chains share one sample of origin, sequenced in a study of blood T cells in healthy people across ages. A second PCR, run for about 7 to 11 cycles, used a sample-barcoded 5' primer plus a J-beta primer mix. From the 5' RACE reads, TCRdb called clonotypes with MiXCR, one entry per CDR3 protein. The repertoire holds 1,500,000 or so distinct CDR3 sequences, with less than 45% as singletons. Source material: blood. These receptors originate from a young woman in good health.

The chain is built from TRBV6-6 and TRBJ2-1, with D hard to call. V was clipped by 7 bases and J by 10 bases, with 14 bases between them. The CDR3 spans 12 residues. The germline gives CDR1 MNHNY, CDR2 SVGAGI (reference sequence). CDR3 nucleotides: TGTGCCAGCATCAACCCGGGTCGGGAGCAGTTCTTC. Translation gives CASINPGREQFF.

This clonotype was detected a few times. This rearrangement joins TRBV6-6 to TRBJ2-5; 11 bases are shared with TRBD2. Germline assignment: CDR1 MNHNY and CDR2 SVGAGI (reference sequence). The CDR3 runs 17 residues. J lost 2 bases, V lost 6 bases, and 11 bases had no gene match. Written as DNA, the CDR3 is TGTGCCAGCAGCCCTAGCGGGGGGCCAAAGCTACAAGAGACCCAGTACTTC. As protein: CASSPSGGPKLQETQYF.

The gene calls are TRBV12-1 and TRBJ2-3; the table assigns TRBD2, which was not confirmed against the DNA. TRBV12-1 is assigned pseudogene status. CDR3 length: 17 residues. As DNA, the CDR3 is TGTGCCAGCAGCTTTGTGACTAGCGGGGGGAGCACAGATACGCAGTATTTT. Protein: CASSFVTSGGSTDTQYF.

The gene calls are TRBV20-1 and TRBJ2-7; maybe TRBD1 (6 bases). This CDR3 contains 14 residues. V dropped 5 bases and J dropped 3 bases, with 17 bases sitting between them. Germline V gene data show CDR1 as DFQATT and CDR2 as SNEGSKA (reference sequence). The CDR3 reads CSALPPFRGYEQYF. In DNA form, the CDR3 reads TGCAGTGCTCTCCCCCCGTTCAGGGGCTACGAGCAGTACTTC.

This clonotype was detected only a few times. The chain joins TRBV29-1 to TRBJ1-2, with unresolved D. Germline V lookup: CDR1 SQVTM, CDR2 ANQGSEA. Trimming pared 0 bases from V and 8 bases from J, leaving 10 bases between. This CDR3 comprises 12 residues. The CDR3 sequence: CSVEDGIYGYTF. The DNA of the CDR3 is TGCAGCGTTGAAGATGGCATCTACGGCTACACCTTC.

The rearrangement joins TRBV5-5 to TRBJ2-3; tentatively, D is TRBD2 (6 bases). V lost 0 bases and J 7 bases, leaving 12 bases between the germline ends. The CDR3 has 14 residues. The germline V gene has CDR1 SGHKS and CDR2 YYEKEE (reference sequence). Here the CDR3 reads CASSLAGGGNTQYF. Written as DNA, the CDR3 is TGTGCCAGCAGCTTGGCCGGCGGAGGGAATACGCAGTATTTT.

The gene calls are TRBV4-1 and TRBJ1-2, with TRBD1 identical over 7 bases. This CDR3 has 15 amino acids. Trimming removed 0 bases from V and 5 bases from J; junction bases left unmatched: 6. Germline CDR1 MGHRA, CDR2 YSYEKL. The CDR3 bases are TGCGCCAGCAGCCAAGACTGGACAGGCACTTATGGCTACACCTTC. Translating it yields CASSQDWTGTYGYTF.

This clonotype turned up a few times. This rearrangement joins TRBV11-2 to TRBJ1-5; no firm D call. This CDR3 has 16 residues. V dropped 4 bases and J dropped 2 bases, with 15 bases sitting between them. Germline V lookup: CDR1 SGHAT, CDR2 FQNNGV. The CDR3 DNA follows: TGTGCCAGCAGCTCCTTAATGGGGAAGGGCAATCAGCCCCAGCATTTT. It translates to CASSSLMGKGNQPQHF.

The chain joins TRBV6-6 to TRBJ2-3; the match to TRBD2 covers 13 bases. CDR3 size: 17 residues. With 7 bases clipped from V and 7 bases from J, the junction kept 14 bases outside the gene matches. The germline gives CDR1 MNHNY, CDR2 SVGAGI (reference sequence). The CDR3 spells CASIPGLAGAPGYTQYF. The CDR3 coding sequence is TGTGCCAGCATCCCTGGACTAGCGGGGGCCCCCGGGTATACGCAGTATTTT.

At least ten counts were recorded for this clonotype. The chain recombines TRBV7-2 with TRBJ2-1; 8 nucleotides agree with TRBD1. CDR1 and CDR2 from the germline V gene are SGHTA and FQGNSA. This CDR3 contains 15 residues. With 4 bases clipped from V and 0 bases from J, the junction kept 2 bases outside the gene matches. The CDR3 sequence: CASSSDRASYNEQFF. The CDR3 DNA reads as TGTGCCAGCAGCTCGGACAGGGCCTCCTACAATGAGCAGTTCTTC.

This sequence joins TRBV12-3 or TRBV12-4 and TRBJ2-5, with 7 positions matching TRBD2. The V gene end was trimmed by 8 bases and the J gene end by 5 bases; junction bases not matched to a gene: 5. CDR3 length: 12 amino acids. DNA of the CDR3: TGTGCCAGCTCCGGGACTAAGGAGACCCAGTACTTC. This encodes CASSGTKETQYF.

This chain uses TRBV7-2 with TRBJ2-1; TRBD2 matches at 7 bases. The DNA end favors TRBJ2-7, so the J call may be wrong. This CDR3 contains 18 residues. Germline CDR1 SGHTA, CDR2 FQGNSA. The CDR3 loop is CASSLARLAHSAYNEQYF. The CDR3 DNA sequence: TGTGCCAGCAGCTTAGCTAGACTAGCCCACTCCGCCTACAATGAGCAGTACTTC.

V and J are TRBV2 and TRBJ1-5, with TRBD1 matching 11 bases. Looked up from germline, CDR1 is SNHLY and CDR2 is FYNNEI. This CDR3 is built from 16 residues. J lost 7 bases, V lost 6 bases, and 11 bases had no gene match. The CDR3 region has the DNA TGTGCCAGCAGCACAAAAGGACAGGGGGCAAGGCAGCCCCAGCATTTT. Residues: CASSTKGQGARQPQHF.

The table lists this clonotype with a few counts. The rearrangement joins TRBV4-2 to TRBJ1-1; no definite D call. V lost 0 bases and J 4 bases, leaving 9 bases between the germline ends. Germline loops: CDR1 LGHNA, CDR2 YNFKEQ. The CDR3 covers 14 residues. CDR3 protein: CASSQERGTTEAFF. The CDR3 bases are TGTGCCAGCAGCCAAGAGCGGGGTACCACTGAAGCTTTCTTT.

V is TRBV19 and J is TRBJ2-1; D perhaps matches TRBD1 (6 bases). Germline V lookup: CDR1 LNHDA, CDR2 SQIVND (reference sequence). Between the trimmed V and J ends, which lost 8 bases and 6 bases, there was a span of 14 bases. This CDR3 is built from 13 residues. Written as DNA, the CDR3 is TGTGCCAGTGGAGCAGGGGTAGGCAATGAGCAGTTCTTC. This codes for CASGAGVGNEQFF.

The CDR3 DNA follows: TGTGCCAGCAGCTCGGGACAGGGGCTCACCGAGCAGTACTTC. It yields the protein CASSSGQGLTEQYF. The chain uses TRBV7-9 and TRBJ2-5, with 10 bases matching TRBD1. TRBJ2-7 matches the DNA end more closely, so the J call is doubtful. This CDR3 has 14 amino acids. Germline CDR1 SEHNR, CDR2 FQNEAQ (reference sequence).

This clonotype occurred a few times. The J gene is TRBJ1-2, the V gene TRBV9; D gene unclear. Germline lookup yields CDR1 SGDLS and CDR2 YYNGEE. Trimming cost V 7 bases and J 6 bases, with 19 bases left between them. The length of the CDR3 is 14 residues. The CDR3: CASGRQGGFDGYTF. The CDR3 nucleotides read TGTGCCAGCGGAAGACAAGGAGGGTTCGATGGCTACACCTTC. Based on the CDR3 plus reference TRBV9 and TRBJ1-2, the full variable domain is DSGVTQTPKHLITATGQRVTLRCSPRSGDLSVYWYQQSLDQGLQFLIQYYNGEERAKGNILERFSAQQFPDLHSELNLSSLELGDSALYFCASGRQGGFDGYTFGSGTRLTVV.

This clonotype was observed a few times. The chain combines TRBV20-1 with TRBJ2-5; D gene unclear. Trimming removed 3 bases at V and 4 bases at J, with 9 bases between. The CDR3 is 12 amino acids. Per the germline V gene, CDR1 is DFQATT and CDR2 is SNEGSKA (reference sequence). The CDR3 loop is CSASGPPETQYF. The CDR3 region has the DNA TGCAGTGCTAGCGGGCCCCCAGAGACCCAGTACTTC.

About this clonotype: The junction departs from the called germline gene at one end, perhaps through a read error. The gene calls are TRBV7-2 and TRBJ2-1, with 9 bases aligning to TRBD2. The CDR3 has 16 amino acids. Germline V gives CDR1 SGHTA, CDR2 FQGNSA. The DNA of the CDR3 is TGTGCCAGCAGCTTAGGGGGGACTAGCTCCCACAATGAGCAGTTCTTC. It yields the protein CASSLGGTSSHNEQFF. Drawing the rest from reference TRBV7-2 and TRBJ2-1, the complete variable domain is GAGVSQSPSNKVTEKGKDVELRCDPISGHTALYWYRQSLGQGLEFLIYFQGNSAPDKSGLPSDRFSAERTGGSVSTLTIQRTQQEDSAVYLCASSLGGTSSHNEQFFGPGTRLTVL.

The chain combines TRBV20-1 with TRBJ1-5, with a weak D call TRBD1 (5 bases). V was shortened by 7 bases and J by 2 bases, with 15 bases between the two germline ends. The germline CDR1 and CDR2 sequences are DFQATT and SNEGSKA (reference sequence). This CDR3 contains 14 residues. The CDR3 spells CSGGPFGGNQPQHF. The CDR3 DNA reads as TGCAGTGGGGGCCCGTTTGGTGGCAATCAGCCCCAGCATTTT.

The sample holds one count of this clonotype. This CDR3 reads CASSDFRGAYSYEQYF. The CDR3 DNA reads as TGTGCCAGCAGTGACTTCAGGGGAGCCTACTCCTACGAGCAGTACTTC. This chain connects TRBV25-1 to TRBJ2-7; possible D gene TRBD1, 6 bases. Trimming removed 3 bases at V and 0 bases at J, with 15 bases between. From germline, CDR1 is MGHDK and CDR2 SYGVNS. The CDR3 sequence is 16 residues long.

The J gene is TRBJ2-1, the V gene TRBV20-1; D gene unclear. The CDR3 totals 16 residues. The V gene lost 5 bases and the J gene lost 0 bases, with 17 bases spanning the gap. From germline, CDR1 is DFQATT and CDR2 SNEGSKA (reference sequence). CDR3 nucleotides: TGCAGTGCTCCTGGGGTAGCTTATAGCTCCTACAATGAGCAGTTCTTC. This codes for CSAPGVAYSSYNEQFF.

This chain links TRBV28 with TRBJ2-3, with D maybe TRBD2 (5 bases). CDR1 and CDR2 from the germline V gene are MDHEN and SYDVKM. Trimming pared 2 bases from V and 6 bases from J, leaving 12 bases between. The length of the CDR3 is 14 residues. In nucleotides, the CDR3 is TGTGCCAGCAGTTTAAAAGGGAGAGCGGATACGCAGTATTTT. Its protein is CASSLKGRADTQYF.

The rearrangement links TRBV20-1 to TRBJ1-6; 11 nucleotides agree with TRBD1. The CDR3 is 14 amino acids. From germline, CDR1 is DFQATT and CDR2 SNEGSKA (reference sequence). Trimming removed 5 bases from V and 10 bases from J; junction bases left unmatched: 7. The CDR3: CSAGTGTGGSPLHF. In nucleotides, the CDR3 is TGCAGTGCTGGCACCGGGACAGGGGGATCACCCCTCCACTTT.

This rearrangement joins TRBV1 to TRBJ2-1. TRBV1 is given as a pseudogene. CDR3 size: 15 residues. The chain's CDR3 is CTSSPGGDSYNEQFF. DNA of the CDR3: TGCACCAGCAGCCCAGGGGGGGACTCCTACAATGAGCAGTTCTTC.

The table lists this clonotype with a few counts. The V and J genes are TRBV2 and TRBJ2-5, with D maybe TRBD1 (6 bases). The CDR3 is 12 residues long. V was clipped by 4 bases and J by 11 bases, with 14 bases between them. Looked up from germline, CDR1 is SNHLY and CDR2 is FYNNEI. The CDR3 DNA follows: TGTGCCAGCAGTGTTGAGGGGGAAGAGCAGTACTTC. This codes for CASSVEGEEQYF.

The CDR3: CASSFAGWNPNSPLHF. The CDR3 DNA sequence: TGTGCCAGCAGTTTCGCAGGGTGGAACCCTAATTCACCCCTCCACTTT. This chain joins TRBV27 and TRBJ1-6, with TRBD1 as a possible D gene (5 bases). CDR3 length equals 16 residues. The V gene lost 3 bases and the J gene lost 6 bases, with 15 bases spanning the gap. From germline, CDR1 is MNHEY and CDR2 SMNVEV (reference sequence).

This clonotype showed up just a few times. This chain connects TRBV29-1 to TRBJ2-3, with D possibly being TRBD2 (5 bases). V shed 3 bases and J shed 4 bases, with 14 bases lying between them. There are 14 residues in the CDR3. Germline V lookup: CDR1 SQVTM, CDR2 ANQGSEA. The CDR3 reads CSVEVRGYADTQYF. The CDR3 bases are TGCAGCGTTGAGGTTCGAGGGTACGCAGATACGCAGTATTTT.

The chain couples TRBV6-6 to TRBJ2-3; possibly TRBD2 for D (5 bases). The CDR3 is 16 amino acids. The germline CDR1 and CDR2 sequences are MNHNY and SVGAGI (reference sequence). The germline V and J ends were trimmed by 6 bases and 1 base, with 17 bases remaining between them. The CDR3 region has the DNA TGTGCCAGCAGGCCGGGGTCAAATATCGGCACAGATACGCAGTATTTT. Translation: CASRPGSNIGTDTQYF.

The count of this clonotype is one. The genes are TRBV20-1 and TRBJ2-5; 10 positions match TRBD1. This CDR3 is built from 14 residues. The germline V gene encodes CDR1 DFQATT and CDR2 SNEGSKA (reference sequence). V was pared by 0 bases and J by 6 bases, with 4 bases of the junction left unmatched. The CDR3, as DNA: TGCAGTGCTAGAGAGGGACAGGGGATGAAGACCCAGTACTTC. Its protein product is CSAREGQGMKTQYF.

A word on this clonotype: At one of its ends the junction is not consistent with the germline gene, which may arise from a read error. The V call is TRBV12-3 or TRBV12-4, the J call TRBJ1-2, with D maybe TRBD1 (5 bases). The CDR3 is 13 residues long. CDR3: CAGSLDPGLGYTF. CDR3 coding DNA: TGTGCCGGCAGTTTAGATCCGGGGCTCGGCTACACCTTC.